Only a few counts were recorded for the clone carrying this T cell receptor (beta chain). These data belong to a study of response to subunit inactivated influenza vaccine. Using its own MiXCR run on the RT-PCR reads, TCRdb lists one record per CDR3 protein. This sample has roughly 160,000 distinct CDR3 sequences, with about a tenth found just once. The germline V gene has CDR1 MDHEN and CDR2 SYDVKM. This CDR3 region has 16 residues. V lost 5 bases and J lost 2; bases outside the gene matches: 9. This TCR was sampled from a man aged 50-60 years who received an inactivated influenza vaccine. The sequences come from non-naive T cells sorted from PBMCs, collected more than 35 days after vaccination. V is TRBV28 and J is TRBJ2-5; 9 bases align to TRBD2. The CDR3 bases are TGTGCCAGCAGTCCCTCGGGGAGCGGGAGGCAAGAGACCCAGTACTTC. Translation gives CASSPSGSGRQETQYF.